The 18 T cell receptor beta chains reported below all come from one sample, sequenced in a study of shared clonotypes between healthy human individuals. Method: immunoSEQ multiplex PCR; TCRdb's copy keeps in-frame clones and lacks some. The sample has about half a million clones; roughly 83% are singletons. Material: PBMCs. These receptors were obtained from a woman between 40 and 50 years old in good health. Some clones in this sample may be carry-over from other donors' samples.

In DNA, the CDR3 is TGTGCCAGCAGCCTAACAACTTTCGGATACGGCTACACCTTC. Protein product: CASSLTTFGYGYTF. V is TRBV14 and J is TRBJ1-2; no clear D. Trimming stripped 4 bases from V and 8 bases from J, with 17 bases between. The germline CDR1 and CDR2 sequences are SGHDN and FVKESK. The CDR3 is made up of 14 amino acids.

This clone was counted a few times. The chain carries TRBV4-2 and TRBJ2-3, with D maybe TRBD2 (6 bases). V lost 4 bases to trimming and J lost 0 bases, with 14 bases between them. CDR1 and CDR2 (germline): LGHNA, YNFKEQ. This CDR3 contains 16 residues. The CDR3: CASSRGSGGSTDTQYF. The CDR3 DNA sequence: TGTGCCAGCAGCCGTGGCTCCGGGGGTAGCACAGATACGCAGTATTTT.

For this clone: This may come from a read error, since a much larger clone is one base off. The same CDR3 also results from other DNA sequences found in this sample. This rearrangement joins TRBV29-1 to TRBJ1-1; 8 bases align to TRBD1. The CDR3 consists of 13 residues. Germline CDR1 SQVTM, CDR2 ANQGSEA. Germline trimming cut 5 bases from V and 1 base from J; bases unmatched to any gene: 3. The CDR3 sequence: CSVPGTGNTEAFF. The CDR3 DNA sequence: TGCAGCGTTCCCGGGACAGGGAACACTGAAGCTTTCTTT.

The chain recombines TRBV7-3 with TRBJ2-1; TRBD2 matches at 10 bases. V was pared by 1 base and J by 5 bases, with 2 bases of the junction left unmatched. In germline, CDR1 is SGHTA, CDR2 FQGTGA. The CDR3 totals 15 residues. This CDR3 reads CASSLNSGGHNEQFF. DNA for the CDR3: TGTGCCAGCAGCTTAAATAGCGGGGGGCACAATGAGCAGTTCTTC. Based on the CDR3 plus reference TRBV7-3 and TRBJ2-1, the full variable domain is GAGVSQTPSNKVTEKGKYVELRCDPISGHTALYWYRQSLGQGPEFLIYFQGTGAADDSGLPNDRFFAVRPEGSVSTLKIQRTERGDSAVYLCASSLNSGGHNEQFFGPGTRLTVL.

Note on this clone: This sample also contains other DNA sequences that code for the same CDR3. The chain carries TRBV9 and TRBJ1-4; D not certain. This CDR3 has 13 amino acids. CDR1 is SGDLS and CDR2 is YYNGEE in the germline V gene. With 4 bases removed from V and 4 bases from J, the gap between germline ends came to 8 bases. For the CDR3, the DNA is TGTGCCAGCAGCCCTTGGGATAATGAAAAACTGTTTTTT. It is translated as CASSPWDNEKLFF.

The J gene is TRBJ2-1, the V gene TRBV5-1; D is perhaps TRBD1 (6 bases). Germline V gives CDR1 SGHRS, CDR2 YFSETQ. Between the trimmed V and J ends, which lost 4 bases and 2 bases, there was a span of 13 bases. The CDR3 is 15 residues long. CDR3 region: CASSARTEAYNEQFF. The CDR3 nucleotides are TGCGCCAGCAGCGCAAGGACAGAGGCCTACAATGAGCAGTTCTTC.

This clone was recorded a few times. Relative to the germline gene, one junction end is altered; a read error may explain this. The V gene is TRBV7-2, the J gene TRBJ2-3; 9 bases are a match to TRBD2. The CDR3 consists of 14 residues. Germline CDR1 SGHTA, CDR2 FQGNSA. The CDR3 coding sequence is TGTGCCAGCAGCCTAGCGGGAATGACAGATACGCAGTATTTT. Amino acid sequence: CASSLAGMTDTQYF.

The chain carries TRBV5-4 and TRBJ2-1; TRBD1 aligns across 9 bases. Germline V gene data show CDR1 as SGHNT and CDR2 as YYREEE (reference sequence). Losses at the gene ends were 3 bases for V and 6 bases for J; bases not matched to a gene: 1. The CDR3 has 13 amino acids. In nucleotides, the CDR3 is TGTGCCAGCAGCTCGGACAGGGGCAATGAGCAGTTCTTC. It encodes CASSSDRGNEQFF.

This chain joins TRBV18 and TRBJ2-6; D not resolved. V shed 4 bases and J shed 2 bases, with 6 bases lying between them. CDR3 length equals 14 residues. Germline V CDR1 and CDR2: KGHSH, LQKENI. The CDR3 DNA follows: TGTGCCAGCTCACTTGAAACTGGGGCCAACGTCCTGACTTTC. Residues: CASSLETGANVLTF.

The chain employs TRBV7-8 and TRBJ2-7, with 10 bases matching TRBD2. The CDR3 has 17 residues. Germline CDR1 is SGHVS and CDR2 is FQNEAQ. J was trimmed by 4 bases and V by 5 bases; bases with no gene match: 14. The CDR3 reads CASSPGASGSGVYEQYF. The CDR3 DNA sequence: TGTGCCAGCAGCCCCGGGGCTAGCGGGAGCGGTGTTTACGAGCAGTACTTC.

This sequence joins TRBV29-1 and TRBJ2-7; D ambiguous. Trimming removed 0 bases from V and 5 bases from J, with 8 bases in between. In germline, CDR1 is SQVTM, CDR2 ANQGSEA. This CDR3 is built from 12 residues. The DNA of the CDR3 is TGCAGCGTTGAAGATCAGGCGGACGAGCAGTACTTC. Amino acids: CSVEDQADEQYF.

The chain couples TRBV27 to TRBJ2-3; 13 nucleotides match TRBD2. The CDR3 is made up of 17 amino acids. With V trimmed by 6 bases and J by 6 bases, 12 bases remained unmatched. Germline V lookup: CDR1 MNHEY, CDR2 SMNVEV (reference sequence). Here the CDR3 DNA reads TGTGCCAGCAGCCCCGGGACTAGCGGGATCTGGGGGGATACGCAGTATTTT. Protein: CASSPGTSGIWGDTQYF.

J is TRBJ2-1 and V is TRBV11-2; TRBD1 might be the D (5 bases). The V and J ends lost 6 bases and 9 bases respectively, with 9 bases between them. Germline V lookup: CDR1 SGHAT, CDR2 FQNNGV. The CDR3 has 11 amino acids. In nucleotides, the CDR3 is TGTGCCAGCAGATCAGGGTCTGAGCAGTTCTTC. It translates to CASRSGSEQFF.

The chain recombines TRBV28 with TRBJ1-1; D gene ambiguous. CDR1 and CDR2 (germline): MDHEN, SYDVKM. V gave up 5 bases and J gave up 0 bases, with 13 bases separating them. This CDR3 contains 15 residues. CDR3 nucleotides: TGTGCCAGCAGTCCTTCAGGACTATTGAACACTGAAGCTTTCTTT. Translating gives CASSPSGLLNTEAFF.

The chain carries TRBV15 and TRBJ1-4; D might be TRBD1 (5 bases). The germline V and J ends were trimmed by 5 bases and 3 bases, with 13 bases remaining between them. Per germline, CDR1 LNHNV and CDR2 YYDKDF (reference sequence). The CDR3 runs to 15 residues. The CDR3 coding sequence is TGTGCCACCAGCGCCTGGGGGGGGGCTAATGAAAAACTGTTTTTT. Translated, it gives CATSAWGGANEKLFF.

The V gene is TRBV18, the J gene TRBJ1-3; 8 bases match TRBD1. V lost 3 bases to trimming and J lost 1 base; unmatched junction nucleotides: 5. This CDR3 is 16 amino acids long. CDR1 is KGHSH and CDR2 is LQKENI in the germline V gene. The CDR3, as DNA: TGTGCCAGCTCACCCGCAGGGGGCAGGTCTGGAAACACCATATATTTT. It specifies CASSPAGGRSGNTIYF.

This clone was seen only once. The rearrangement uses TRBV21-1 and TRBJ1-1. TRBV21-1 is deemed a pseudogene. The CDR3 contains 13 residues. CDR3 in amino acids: CASTEGAGTEAFF. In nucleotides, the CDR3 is TGTGCCAGCACCGAAGGGGCGGGGACAGAAGCTTTCTTT.

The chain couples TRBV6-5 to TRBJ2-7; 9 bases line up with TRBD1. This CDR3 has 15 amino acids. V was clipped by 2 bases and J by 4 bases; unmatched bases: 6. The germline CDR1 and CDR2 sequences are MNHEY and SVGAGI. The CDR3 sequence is CASSYLGQGGYEQYF. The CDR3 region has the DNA TGTGCCAGCAGTTACCTGGGACAGGGAGGGTACGAGCAGTACTTC.